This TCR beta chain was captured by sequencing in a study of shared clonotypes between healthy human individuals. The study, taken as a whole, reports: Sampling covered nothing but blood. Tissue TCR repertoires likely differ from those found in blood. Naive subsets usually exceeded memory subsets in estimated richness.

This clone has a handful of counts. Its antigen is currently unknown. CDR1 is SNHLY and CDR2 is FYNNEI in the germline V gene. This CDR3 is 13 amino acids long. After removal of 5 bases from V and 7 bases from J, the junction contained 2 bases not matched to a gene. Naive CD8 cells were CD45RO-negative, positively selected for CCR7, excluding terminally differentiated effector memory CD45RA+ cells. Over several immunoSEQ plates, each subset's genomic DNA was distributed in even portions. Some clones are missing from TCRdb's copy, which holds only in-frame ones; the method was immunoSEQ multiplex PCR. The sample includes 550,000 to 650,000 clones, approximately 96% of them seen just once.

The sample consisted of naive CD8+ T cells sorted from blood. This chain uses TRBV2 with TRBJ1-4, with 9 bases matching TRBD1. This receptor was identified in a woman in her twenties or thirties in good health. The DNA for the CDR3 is TGTGCCAGCAGTCGACAGGGGGGTGAAAAACTGTTTTTT. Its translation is CASSRQGGEKLFF.